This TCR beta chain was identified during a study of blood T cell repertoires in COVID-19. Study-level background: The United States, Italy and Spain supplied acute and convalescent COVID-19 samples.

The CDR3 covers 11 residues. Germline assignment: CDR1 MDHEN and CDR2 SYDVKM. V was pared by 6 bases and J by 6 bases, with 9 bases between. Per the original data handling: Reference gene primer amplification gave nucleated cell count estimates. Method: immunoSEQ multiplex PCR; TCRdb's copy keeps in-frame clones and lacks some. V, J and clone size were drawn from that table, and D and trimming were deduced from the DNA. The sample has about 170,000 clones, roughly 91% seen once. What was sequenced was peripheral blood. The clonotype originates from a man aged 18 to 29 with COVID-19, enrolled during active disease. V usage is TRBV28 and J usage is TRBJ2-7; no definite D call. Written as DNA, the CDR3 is TGTGCCAGCAGCTCAATACTCGAGCAGTACTTC. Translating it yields CASSSILEQYF.